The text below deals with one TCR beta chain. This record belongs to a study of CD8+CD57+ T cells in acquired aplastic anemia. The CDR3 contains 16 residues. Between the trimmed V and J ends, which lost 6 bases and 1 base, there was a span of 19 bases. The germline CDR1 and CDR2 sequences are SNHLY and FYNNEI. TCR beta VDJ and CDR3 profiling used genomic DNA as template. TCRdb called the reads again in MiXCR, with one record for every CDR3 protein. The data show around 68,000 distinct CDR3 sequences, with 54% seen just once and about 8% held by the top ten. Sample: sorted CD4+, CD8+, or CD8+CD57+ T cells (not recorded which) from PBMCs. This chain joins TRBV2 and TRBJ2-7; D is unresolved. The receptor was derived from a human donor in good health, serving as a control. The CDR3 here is CASSPLAGGSSYEQYF. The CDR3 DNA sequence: TGTGCCAGCAGCCCCTTAGCAGGTGGCTCGTCCTACGAGCAGTACTTC.